Each of the 28 T cell receptor beta chains below was sequenced from the same sample in a study of cytomegalovirus exposure and HLA in healthy donors. 13 Jbeta primers and 60 Vbeta primers were used for the PCR. This table comes from immunoSEQ multiplex PCR, and its TCRdb copy is limited to in-frame clones, with some not included. The sample has some 150,000 clones; approximately 80% are singletons. The sample was PBMCs. All receptors come from a woman in her 50s in good health and CMV-seropositive.

This clone was seen a handful of times. The chain employs TRBV6-5 and TRBJ2-2; 7 nucleotides line up with TRBD1. The CDR3 is made up of 13 amino acids. Germline CDR1 and CDR2: MNHEY and SVGAGI. V shed 6 bases, J shed 4 bases, and the junction held 2 bases outside the gene matches. In DNA form, the CDR3 reads TGTGCCAGCAGACACAGGGGCACCGGGGAGCTGTTTTTT. This codes for CASRHRGTGELFF.

V and J are TRBV27 and TRBJ1-2; D ambiguous. V lost 6 bases to trimming and J lost 0 bases, with 8 bases between them. Germline V gene lookup returns CDR1 MNHEY and CDR2 SMNVEV (reference sequence). CDR3 length equals 13 residues. This CDR3 reads CASSPLPNYGYTF. CDR3 bases: TGTGCCAGCAGCCCACTCCCTAACTATGGCTACACCTTC.

This chain links TRBV5-1 with TRBJ1-1; TRBD1 matches at 7 bases. V was clipped by 0 bases and J by 0 bases; unmatched bases: 5. Looked up from germline, CDR1 is SGHRS and CDR2 is YFSETQ. This CDR3 contains 16 residues. CDR3: CASSLASDRVNTEAFF. CDR3 DNA sequence: TGCGCCAGCAGCTTGGCCAGCGACAGGGTGAACACTGAAGCTTTCTTT.

The sample holds a few counts of this clone. V gene TRBV19 combines with J gene TRBJ1-1; perhaps TRBD1 as D (6 bases). This CDR3 has 14 amino acids. Trimming stripped 6 bases from V and 4 bases from J, with 15 bases between. Germline V lookup: CDR1 LNHDA, CDR2 SQIVND (reference sequence). The chain's CDR3 is CASRVQGFATEAFF. CDR3 DNA sequence: TGTGCCAGTAGGGTACAGGGATTCGCCACTGAAGCTTTCTTT.

This chain joins TRBV10-3 and TRBJ1-2, with 7 nucleotides matching TRBD1. Germline trimming cut 2 bases from V and 8 bases from J; bases unmatched to any gene: 11. The CDR3 length is 15 residues. The germline V gene has CDR1 ENHRY and CDR2 SYGVKD. The CDR3 reads CAISEAGQATLGYTF. Here the CDR3 DNA reads TGTGCCATCAGTGAGGCTGGACAGGCGACCCTCGGCTACACCTTC.

This clone was seen only a few times. V gene TRBV30 combines with J gene TRBJ1-4, with D tentatively TRBD1 (5 bases). Germline V gives CDR1 GTSNPN, CDR2 SVGIG (reference sequence). V lost 4 bases and J 7 bases, leaving 10 bases between the germline ends. The CDR3 has 12 amino acids. The CDR3 spells CAWKRGGEKLFF. CDR3 DNA: TGTGCCTGGAAGAGGGGAGGTGAAAAACTGTTTTTT. Drawing the rest from reference TRBV30 and TRBJ1-4, the complete variable domain is SQTIHQWPATLVQPVGSPLSLECTVEGTSNPNLYWYRQAAGRGLQLLFYSVGIGQISSEVPQNLSASRPQDRQFILSSKKLLLSDSGFYLCAWKRGGEKLFFGSGTQLSVL.

This clone showed up just once. The V call is TRBV19, the J call TRBJ2-3, with D maybe TRBD1 (6 bases). The germline gives CDR1 LNHDA, CDR2 SQIVND (reference sequence). CDR3 size: 15 residues. Between the trimmed V and J ends, which lost 5 bases and 2 bases, there was a span of 14 bases. Here the CDR3 reads CASSGYKGVTDTQYF. The DNA of the CDR3 is TGTGCCAGTAGTGGATACAAGGGGGTCACAGATACGCAGTATTTT. The variable domain in full, completed from reference TRBV19 and TRBJ2-3, reads DGGITQSPKYLFRKEGQNVTLSCEQNLNHDAMYWYRQDPGQGLRLIYYSQIVNDFQKGDIAEGYSVSREKKESFPLTVTSAQKNPTAFYLCASSGYKGVTDTQYFGPGTRLTVL.

The rearrangement uses TRBV5-6 and TRBJ2-7; TRBD2 is a possible D gene (5 bases). CDR1 is SGHDT, CDR2 YYEEEE, per germline. Trimming shortened V by 4 bases and J by 5 bases, and 10 bases separated the two germline ends. The CDR3 consists of 12 residues. This CDR3 is CASSVTSNEQYF. In nucleotides, the CDR3 is TGTGCCAGCAGCGTCACTAGTAACGAGCAGTACTTC.

The V gene is TRBV21-1, the J gene TRBJ1-1; the table's D call TRBD1 went unverified against the DNA. TRBV21-1 counts as a pseudogene. This CDR3 has 15 amino acids. This chain's CDR3 is CASSNSDRANTEAFF. CDR3 in DNA: TGTGCCAGCAGCAATTCGGACAGGGCGAACACTGAAGCTTTCTTT.

In its sample, this clone was seen once. This chain links TRBV10-1 with TRBJ1-1; 8 bases are a match to TRBD1. The germline V gene has CDR1 WNHNN and CDR2 SYGVQD (reference sequence). J was trimmed by 5 bases and V by 2 bases; bases with no gene match: 7. This CDR3 region has 15 residues. The CDR3 protein is CASSEGGQGRTEAFF. For the CDR3, the DNA is TGCGCCAGCAGTGAGGGAGGACAGGGAAGGACTGAAGCTTTCTTT.

This chain connects TRBV9 to TRBJ2-2; 8 bases are a match to TRBD2. V lost 3 bases and J lost 6; bases outside the gene matches: 13. The germline CDR1 and CDR2 sequences are SGDLS and YYNGEE. This CDR3 has 17 residues. CDR3 sequence reads: CASSARGDGGAAGELFF. CDR3 DNA: TGTGCCAGCAGCGCCCGCGGGGACGGGGGGGCGGCCGGGGAGCTGTTTTTT.

The genes are TRBV5-1 and TRBJ2-2, with D perhaps TRBD1 (6 bases). Germline CDR1 reads SGHRS; CDR2 reads YFSETQ. V was trimmed by 3 bases and J by 6 bases, leaving 12 bases between them. This CDR3 is built from 14 residues. Here the CDR3 DNA reads TGCGCCAGCAGCTCTAGGACAGATCCCGGGGAGCTGTTTTTT. Translation: CASSSRTDPGELFF.

V is TRBV2 and J is TRBJ1-5, with 8 bases identical to TRBD1. Trimming cost V 5 bases and J 1 base; bases outside gene matches: 4. Germline CDR1 reads SNHLY; CDR2 reads FYNNEI. The CDR3 is made up of 15 amino acids. The CDR3 region is CASSLTGGSNQPQHF. In DNA form, the CDR3 reads TGTGCCAGCAGTTTAACAGGGGGAAGCAATCAGCCCCAGCATTTT.

J is TRBJ2-5 and V is TRBV7-2; 8 nucleotides line up with TRBD1. This CDR3 has 15 residues. V lost 5 bases to trimming and J lost 2 bases; unmatched junction nucleotides: 7. Per the germline V gene, CDR1 is SGHTA and CDR2 is FQGNSA. CDR3 sequence reads: CASSPRTGWQETQYF. The CDR3 bases are TGTGCCAGCAGCCCCCGGACAGGGTGGCAAGAGACCCAGTACTTC.

This clone occurred once. The chain carries TRBV5-1 and TRBJ1-2, with 8 bases fitting TRBD1. CDR1 is SGHRS, CDR2 YFSETQ, per germline. This CDR3 has 16 amino acids. V lost 2 bases to trimming and J lost 2 bases; unmatched junction nucleotides: 8. CDR3 protein: CASSFGQGVRNYGYTF. The CDR3 DNA sequence: TGCGCCAGCAGCTTCGGACAGGGAGTGAGAAACTATGGCTACACCTTC.

The chain links TRBV9 to TRBJ2-1; 9 bases map to TRBD2. The CDR3 length is 15 residues. V shed 2 bases, J shed 1 base, and the junction held 1 base outside the gene matches. The V gene's germline CDR1 is SGDLS and CDR2 YYNGEE. The CDR3 loop reads CASSVTSGSYNEQFF. The CDR3 region has the DNA TGTGCCAGCAGCGTTACTAGCGGGTCCTACAATGAGCAGTTCTTC.

This clone has only a few counts. The J gene is TRBJ2-1, the V gene TRBV7-9; tentative D call: TRBD2 (6 bases). The CDR3 contains 15 residues. The V gene's germline CDR1 is SEHNR and CDR2 FQNEAQ (reference sequence). V dropped 2 bases and J dropped 9 bases, with 17 bases sitting between them. CDR3 region: CASSLLGGLKGEQFF. The DNA for the CDR3 is TGTGCCAGCAGCTTATTGGGGGGTCTGAAGGGTGAGCAGTTCTTC.

This chain joins TRBV6-5 and TRBJ2-7; 9 bases are a match to TRBD1. Germline trimming cut 6 bases from V and 6 bases from J; bases unmatched to any gene: 9. This CDR3 spans 14 amino acids. Germline V lookup: CDR1 MNHEY, CDR2 SVGAGI. The CDR3 coding sequence is TGTGCCAGCAGGGGGACAGGGATGGTCGGCGAGCAGTACTTC. Translation gives CASRGTGMVGEQYF.

The rearrangement links TRBV18 to TRBJ2-7; TRBD1 agrees at 7 bases. The CDR3 spans 16 residues. Germline V gives CDR1 KGHSH, CDR2 LQKENI. The ends lost 2 bases at V and 2 bases at J; junction bases unmatched: 9. In DNA, the CDR3 is TGTGCCAGCTCACCAGAGTCACAGGGGATTCCCTACGAGCAGTACTTC. The encoded protein is CASSPESQGIPYEQYF.

This clone was seen once. The chain joins TRBV4-1 to TRBJ2-4; 8 nucleotides line up with TRBD2. CDR1 and CDR2 (germline): MGHRA, YSYEKL. V was clipped by 4 bases and J by 8 bases; unmatched bases: 7. CDR3 length equals 14 residues. The CDR3 DNA sequence: TGCGCCAGCAGCCCCCGGGGGGGCCCCTACATTCAGTACTTC. Its translation is CASSPRGGPYIQYF.

This chain uses TRBV13 with TRBJ1-2; TRBD1 agrees at 7 bases. The CDR3 runs to 16 residues. Germline-derived CDR1 and CDR2 are PRHDT and FYEKMQ (reference sequence). Trimming took 0 bases from V and 0 from J; bases not matched to a gene: 4. The CDR3 is CASSLGKGAANYGYTF. In nucleotides, the CDR3 is TGTGCCAGCAGCTTAGGAAAGGGGGCGGCTAACTATGGCTACACCTTC.

Worth noting for this clone: Other DNA sequences from this sample encode an identical CDR3 as well. The chain uses TRBV5-1 and TRBJ2-3; D unresolved. Germline V CDR1 and CDR2: SGHRS, YFSETQ. CDR3 length: 12 amino acids. V was pared by 1 base and J by 3 bases, with 3 bases between. The CDR3 region is CASSLRTDTQYF. In DNA, the CDR3 is TGCGCCAGCAGCTTGCGTACAGATACGCAGTATTTT.

This clone was observed once. The chain carries TRBV30 and TRBJ2-7; TRBD2 aligns across 7 bases. V trimming: 1 base; J trimming: 2 bases; junction bases outside the gene matches: 2. CDR1 and CDR2 from the germline V gene are GTSNPN and SVGIG (reference sequence). The CDR3 sequence is 13 residues long. In nucleotides, the CDR3 is TGTGCCTGGAGTGGGGGGGGACCCTACGAGCAGTACTTC. It yields the protein CAWSGGGPYEQYF.

Regarding this clone: This CDR3 is also generated by other DNA sequences in the sample. The chain is built from TRBV7-9 and TRBJ2-7; D is ambiguous. Germline V CDR1 and CDR2: SEHNR, FQNEAQ (reference sequence). V was pared by 4 bases and J by 2 bases, with 3 bases between. CDR3 size: 11 residues. The CDR3 DNA reads as TGTGCCAGCAGCTCCACCTACGAGCAGTACTTC. Amino acids: CASSSTYEQYF. Supplemented by reference TRBV7-9 and TRBJ2-7, the full variable domain reads DTGVSQNPRHKITKRGQNVTFRCDPISEHNRLYWYRQTLGQGPEFLTYFQNEAQLEKSRLLSDRFSAERPKGSFSTLEIQRTEQGDSAMYLCASSSTYEQYFGPGTRLTVT.

The rearrangement uses TRBV27 and TRBJ1-4, with D possibly TRBD1 on 6 matching bases. V lost 0 bases, J lost 7 bases, and 9 bases lay in between. CDR1 is MNHEY, CDR2 SMNVEV, per germline (reference sequence). The CDR3 is 14 amino acids. The CDR3 nucleotides are TGTGCCAGCAGTTTATCCAGGGGAGTTGAAAAACTGTTTTTT. Protein: CASSLSRGVEKLFF.

The V and J genes are TRBV19 and TRBJ1-1; TRBD1 agrees at 12 bases. There are 16 residues in the CDR3. J gave up 7 bases and V 9 bases, and 15 bases lay outside the gene matches. Germline V gene sequence: CDR1 LNHDA, CDR2 SQIVND (reference sequence). The CDR3 coding sequence is TGTGCCAGCACACCCGGGGACAGGGGGCCCCTTGGTGAAGCTTTCTTT. Protein sequence: CASTPGDRGPLGEAFF. The complete variable domain, with remaining parts taken from reference TRBV19 and TRBJ1-1, reads DGGITQSPKYLFRKEGQNVTLSCEQNLNHDAMYWYRQDPGQGLRLIYYSQIVNDFQKGDIAEGYSVSREKKESFPLTVTSAQKNPTAFYLCASTPGDRGPLGEAFFGQGTRLTVV.

V usage is TRBV29-1 and J usage is TRBJ2-7, with 10 nucleotides matching TRBD1. V gave up 4 bases and J gave up 5 bases; unmatched junction bases: 11. CDR3 length equals 15 residues. Germline loops: CDR1 SQVTM, CDR2 ANQGSEA. The CDR3 nucleotides are TGCAGCGTTGCCTCCACGGGACAGGGGCCCGACGAGCAGTACTTC. It yields the protein CSVASTGQGPDEQYF.

This clone was observed a single time. The chain couples TRBV10-3 to TRBJ2-2; tentative D call: TRBD1 (7 bases). The CDR3 runs 16 residues. Per germline, CDR1 ENHRY and CDR2 SYGVKD. Trimming shortened V by 4 bases and J by 4 bases, and 16 bases separated the two germline ends. The CDR3 sequence: CAISGNSGGLTGELFF. CDR3 bases: TGTGCCATCAGTGGCAATTCAGGGGGACTCACCGGGGAGCTGTTTTTT.